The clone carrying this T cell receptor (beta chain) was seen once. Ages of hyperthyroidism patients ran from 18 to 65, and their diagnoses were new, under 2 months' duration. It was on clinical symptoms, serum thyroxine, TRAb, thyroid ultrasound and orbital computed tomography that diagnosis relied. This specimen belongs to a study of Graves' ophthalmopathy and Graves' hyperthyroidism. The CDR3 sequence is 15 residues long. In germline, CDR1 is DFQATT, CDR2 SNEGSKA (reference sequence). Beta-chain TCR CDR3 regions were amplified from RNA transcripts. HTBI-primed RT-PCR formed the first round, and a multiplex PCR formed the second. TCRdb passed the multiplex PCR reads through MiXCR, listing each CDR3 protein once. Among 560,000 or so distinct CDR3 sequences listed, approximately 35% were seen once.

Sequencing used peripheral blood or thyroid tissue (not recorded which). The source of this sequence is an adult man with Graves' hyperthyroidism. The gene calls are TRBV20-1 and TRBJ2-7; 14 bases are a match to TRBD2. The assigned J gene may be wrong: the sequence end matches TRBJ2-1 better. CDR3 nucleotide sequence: TGCAGTGCTAGAGATCGGACTAGCGGGAGGCATGAGCAGTTCTTC. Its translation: CSARDRTSGRHEQFF.